This T cell receptor beta chain was captured in a study of T cells in narcolepsy. Only in-frame clones appear in the TCRdb table, and some are missing; sequencing was by immunoSEQ multiplex PCR. This table holds around 20,000 clones, around 83% found once. This receptor was identified in a human donor in good health. The sequencing sample was made of memory (CD45RA-) CD4+ T cells from blood.

As DNA, the CDR3 is TGTGCCAGCAGCTTACCCCCGTTTAGGGCCAGCTACGAGCAGTACTTC. The encoded protein is CASSLPPFRASYEQYF. This rearrangement joins TRBV7-8 to TRBJ2-7; unclear D gene. This CDR3 has 16 amino acids. From germline, CDR1 is SGHVS and CDR2 FQNEAQ. Trimming shortened V by 2 bases and J by 3 bases, and 17 bases separated the two germline ends.